This TCR beta chain came from a study of cytomegalovirus exposure and HLA in healthy donors. As concerns this clone: No antigen is known for it.

The CDR3 has 11 residues. The germline gives CDR1 PRHDT, CDR2 FYEKMQ (reference sequence). Trimming removed 4 bases from V and 3 bases from J, with 3 bases in between. Study-wide findings and caveats: Later genetic work tied a missense DCLRE1C variant to beta-chain V and J trimming. Relative to equally common others, HLA-associated TCR beta chains showed greater clonal expansion in a later analysis.

The primer mix had 60 Vbeta and 13 Jbeta primers. Produced via immunoSEQ multiplex PCR; TCRdb's table is partial and in-frame only. Its listing shows approximately 110,000 clones. This chain joins TRBV13 and TRBJ1-2, with D uncertain. The clonotype comes from a man aged 25 to 45 in good health and CMV-seronegative. Sequencing was performed on PBMCs. CDR3 sequence: CASSSDYGYTF. CDR3 sequence (DNA): TGTGCCAGCAGCTCAGACTATGGCTACACCTTC.